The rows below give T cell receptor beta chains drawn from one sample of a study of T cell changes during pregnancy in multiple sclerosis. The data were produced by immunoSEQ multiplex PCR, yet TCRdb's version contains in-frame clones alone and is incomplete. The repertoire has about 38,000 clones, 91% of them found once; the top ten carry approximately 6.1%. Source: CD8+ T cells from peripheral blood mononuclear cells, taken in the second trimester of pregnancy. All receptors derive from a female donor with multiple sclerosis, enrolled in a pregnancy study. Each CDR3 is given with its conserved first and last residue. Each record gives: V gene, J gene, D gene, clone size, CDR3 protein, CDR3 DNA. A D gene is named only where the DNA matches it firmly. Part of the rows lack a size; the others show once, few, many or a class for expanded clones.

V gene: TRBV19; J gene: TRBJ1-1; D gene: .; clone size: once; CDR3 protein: CASLEVPEEAFF; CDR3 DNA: TGTGCCAGCCTAGAGGTCCCTGAGGAAGCTTTCTTT
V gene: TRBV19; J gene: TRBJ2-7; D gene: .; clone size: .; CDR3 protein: CASSIAWGPEYEQYF; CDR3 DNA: TGTGCCAGTAGTATAGCATGGGGGCCGGAATACGAGCAGTACTTC
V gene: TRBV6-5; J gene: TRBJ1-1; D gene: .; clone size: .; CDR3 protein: CASSYSRTGGTEAFF; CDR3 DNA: TGTGCCAGCAGTTACTCGAGAACGGGGGGCACTGAAGCTTTCTTT
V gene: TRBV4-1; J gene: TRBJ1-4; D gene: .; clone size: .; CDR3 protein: CASSQGSGRGGEKLFF; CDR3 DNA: TGCGCCAGCAGCCAAGGGTCTGGGAGGGGGGGTGAAAAACTGTTTTTT
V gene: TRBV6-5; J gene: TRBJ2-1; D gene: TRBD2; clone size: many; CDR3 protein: CASSYSTSGHNEQFF; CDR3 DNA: TGTGCCAGCAGTTACTCAACTAGCGGGCACAATGAGCAGTTCTTC
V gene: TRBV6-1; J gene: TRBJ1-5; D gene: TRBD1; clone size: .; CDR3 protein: CASLGQGNSNQPQHF; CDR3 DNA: TGTGCCAGCTTAGGACAGGGAAATAGCAATCAGCCCCAGCATTTT
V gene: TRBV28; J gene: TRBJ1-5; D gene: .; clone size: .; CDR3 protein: CAAERQVSNQPQHF; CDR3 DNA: TGTGCCGCAGAACGACAGGTTAGCAATCAGCCCCAGCATTTT
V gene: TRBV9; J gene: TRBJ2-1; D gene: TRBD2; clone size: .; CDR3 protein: CASSVSGTINEQFF; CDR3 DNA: TGTGCCAGCAGCGTGTCCGGGACTATCAATGAGCAGTTCTTC
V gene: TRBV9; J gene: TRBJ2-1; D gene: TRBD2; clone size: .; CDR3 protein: CASGLAENNEQFF; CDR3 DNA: TGTGCCAGCGGGCTAGCGGAGAACAATGAGCAGTTCTTC
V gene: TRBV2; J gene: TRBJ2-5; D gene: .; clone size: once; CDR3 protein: CASQAGPTQYF; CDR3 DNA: TGTGCCAGCCAAGCAGGGCCTACCCAGTACTTC
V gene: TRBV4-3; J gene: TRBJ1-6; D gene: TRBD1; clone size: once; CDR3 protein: CASSLKGTGWDSPLHF; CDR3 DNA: TGCGCCAGCAGCCTAAAGGGGACAGGGTGGGATTCACCCCTCCACTTT
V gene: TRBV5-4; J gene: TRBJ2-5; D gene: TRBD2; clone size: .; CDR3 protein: CASSLVPAGRGDETQYF; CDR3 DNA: TGTGCCAGCAGCTTGGTTCCAGCGGGACGGGGGGATGAGACCCAGTACTTC
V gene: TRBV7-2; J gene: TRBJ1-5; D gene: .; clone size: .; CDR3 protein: CASSSYLQGNQPQHF; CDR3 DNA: TGTGCCAGCAGCTCCTATCTACAGGGTAATCAGCCCCAGCATTTT
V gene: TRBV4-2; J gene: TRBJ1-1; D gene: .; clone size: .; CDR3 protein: CASSPLAGGDGNTEAFF; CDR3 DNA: TGTGCCAGCAGCCCCCTCGCGGGGGGCGATGGGAACACTGAAGCTTTCTTT
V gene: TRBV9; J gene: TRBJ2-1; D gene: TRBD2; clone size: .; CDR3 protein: CASSEPVQRETSEQFF; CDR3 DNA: TGTGCCAGCAGCGAGCCCGTCCAGCGGGAGACGAGTGAGCAGTTCTTC
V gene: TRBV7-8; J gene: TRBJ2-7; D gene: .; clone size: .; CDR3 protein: CASSLGTGPEQYF; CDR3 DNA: TGTGCCAGCAGCTTAGGAACAGGGCCCGAGCAGTACTTC
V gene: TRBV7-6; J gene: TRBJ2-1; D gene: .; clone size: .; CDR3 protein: CASSLGSARVNEQFF; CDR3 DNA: TGTGCCAGCAGCTTAGGGTCGGCCAGGGTCAATGAGCAGTTCTTC
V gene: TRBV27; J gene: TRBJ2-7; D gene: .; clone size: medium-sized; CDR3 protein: CASSLNSFSYEQYF; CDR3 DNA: TGTGCCAGCAGTTTGAACTCTTTCTCCTACGAGCAGTACTTC
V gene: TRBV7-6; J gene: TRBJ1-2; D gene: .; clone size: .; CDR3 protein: CASSSVPGTQANYGYTF; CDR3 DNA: TGTGCCAGCAGCTCAGTCCCGGGGACTCAAGCTAACTATGGCTACACCTTC
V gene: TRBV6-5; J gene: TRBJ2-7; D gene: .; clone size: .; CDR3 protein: CASSYGAVSYEQYF; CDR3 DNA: TGTGCCAGCAGTTACGGGGCGGTCTCCTACGAGCAGTACTTC
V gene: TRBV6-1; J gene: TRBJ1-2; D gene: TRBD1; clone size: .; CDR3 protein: CASSELDRVLDGYTF; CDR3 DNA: TGTGCCAGCAGTGAACTGGACAGGGTCCTGGATGGCTACACCTTC
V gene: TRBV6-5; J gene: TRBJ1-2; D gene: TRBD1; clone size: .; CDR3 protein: CASSYSQTGMGYTF; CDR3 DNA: TGTGCCAGCAGTTACTCTCAGACAGGGATGGGCTACACCTTC
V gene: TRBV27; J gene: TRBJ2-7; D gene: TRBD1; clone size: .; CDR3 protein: CASSLFFPGGNEQYF; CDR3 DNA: TGTGCCAGCAGTCTCTTTTTCCCAGGGGGCAATGAGCAGTACTTC
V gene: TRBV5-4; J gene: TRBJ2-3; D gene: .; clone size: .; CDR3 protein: CASSLTVSPSTDTQYF; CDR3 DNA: TGTGCCAGCAGCTTAACAGTATCTCCTAGCACAGATACGCAGTATTTT
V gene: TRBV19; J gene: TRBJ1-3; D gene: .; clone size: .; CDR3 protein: CASSASDGNTIYF; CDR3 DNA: TGTGCCAGTAGCGCCAGCGACGGAAACACCATATATTTT
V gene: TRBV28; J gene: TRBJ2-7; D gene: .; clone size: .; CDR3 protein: CASSPRGLHYEQYF; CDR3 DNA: TGTGCCAGCAGTCCCCGGGGACTGCACTACGAGCAGTACTTC
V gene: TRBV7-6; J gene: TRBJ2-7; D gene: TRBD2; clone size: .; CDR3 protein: CASSSGTSGYEQYF; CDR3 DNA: TGTGCCAGCAGCTCCGGGACTAGCGGCTACGAGCAGTACTTC
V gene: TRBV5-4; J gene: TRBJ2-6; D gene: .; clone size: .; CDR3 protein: CASSLVQPQVLTF; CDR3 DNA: TGTGCCAGCAGCTTGGTACAGCCCCAAGTCCTGACTTTC
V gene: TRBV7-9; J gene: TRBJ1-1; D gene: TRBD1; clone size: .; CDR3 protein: CASSLGTGGTVEAFF; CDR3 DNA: TGTGCCAGCAGCTTGGGGACAGGGGGAACCGTTGAAGCTTTCTTT
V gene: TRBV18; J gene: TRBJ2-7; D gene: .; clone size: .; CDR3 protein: CASSSDFSSYEQYF; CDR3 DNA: TGTGCCAGCTCATCAGACTTTAGCTCCTACGAGCAGTACTTC
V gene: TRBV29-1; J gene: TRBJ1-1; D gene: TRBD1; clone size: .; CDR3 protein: CSVGGAGGRQGWTEAFF; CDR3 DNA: TGCAGCGTGGGCGGTGCGGGTGGCAGACAGGGGTGGACTGAAGCTTTCTTT
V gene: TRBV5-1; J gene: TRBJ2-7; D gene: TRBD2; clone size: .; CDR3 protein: CASSSGGDSEEQYF; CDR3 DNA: TGCGCCAGCAGCTCCGGGGGGGATTCGGAGGAGCAGTACTTC
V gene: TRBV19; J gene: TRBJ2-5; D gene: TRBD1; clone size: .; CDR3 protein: CASSILGPTGGPFQETQYF; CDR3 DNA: TGTGCCAGTAGTATATTGGGCCCAACAGGGGGCCCTTTCCAAGAGACCCAGTACTTC
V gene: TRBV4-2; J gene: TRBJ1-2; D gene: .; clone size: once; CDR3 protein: CASSQGATYGYTF; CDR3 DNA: TGTGCCAGCAGCCAAGGGGCCACCTATGGCTACACCTTC
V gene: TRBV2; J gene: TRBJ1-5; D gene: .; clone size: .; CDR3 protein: CARTKERNQPQHF; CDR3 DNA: TGTGCCAGGACAAAGGAACGGAATCAGCCCCAGCATTTT
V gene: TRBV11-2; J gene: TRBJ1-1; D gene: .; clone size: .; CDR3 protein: CASSFLGPTEAFF; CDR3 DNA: TGTGCCAGCAGCTTCCTTGGGCCCACTGAAGCTTTCTTT
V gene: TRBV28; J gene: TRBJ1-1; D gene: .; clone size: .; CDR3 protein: CASSYIHFEAFF; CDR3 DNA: TGTGCCAGCAGTTACATTCATTTTGAAGCTTTCTTT
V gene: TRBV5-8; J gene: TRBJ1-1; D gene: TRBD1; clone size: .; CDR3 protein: CASSLGQGASEAFF; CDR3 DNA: TGTGCCAGCAGCTTAGGACAGGGGGCTAGTGAAGCTTTCTTT
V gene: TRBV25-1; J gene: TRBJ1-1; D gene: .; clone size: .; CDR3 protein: CASSEGALQGNTEAFF; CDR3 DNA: TGTGCCAGCAGTGAAGGCGCCCTACAGGGGAACACTGAAGCTTTCTTT
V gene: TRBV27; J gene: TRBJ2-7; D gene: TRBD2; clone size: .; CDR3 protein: CASSGVGLAGGMYEQYF; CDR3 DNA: TGTGCCAGCAGTGGGGTCGGACTAGCGGGGGGGATGTACGAGCAGTACTTC
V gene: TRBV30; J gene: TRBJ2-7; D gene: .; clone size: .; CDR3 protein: CAWLTGPYEQYF; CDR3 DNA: TGTGCCTGGCTGACAGGACCCTACGAGCAGTACTTC
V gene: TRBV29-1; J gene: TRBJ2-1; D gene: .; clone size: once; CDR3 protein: CSVEAPQSPYNEQFF; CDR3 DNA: TGCAGCGTTGAAGCCCCACAGTCCCCCTACAATGAGCAGTTCTTC
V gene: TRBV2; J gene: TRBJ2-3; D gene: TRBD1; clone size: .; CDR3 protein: CASVLQGGPPDTQYF; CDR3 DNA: TGTGCCAGTGTGCTACAGGGGGGTCCCCCAGATACGCAGTATTTT
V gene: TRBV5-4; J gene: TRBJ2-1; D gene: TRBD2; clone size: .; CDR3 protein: CASSFLAGGNEQFF; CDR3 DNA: TGTGCCAGCAGCTTCCTAGCGGGGGGCAATGAGCAGTTCTTC
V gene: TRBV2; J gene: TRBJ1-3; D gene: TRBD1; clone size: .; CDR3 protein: CASMPGQTNTIYF; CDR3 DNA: TGTGCCAGCATGCCGGGACAGACAAACACCATATATTTT
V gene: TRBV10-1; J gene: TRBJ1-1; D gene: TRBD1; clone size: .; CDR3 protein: CASDPGTGEKAFF; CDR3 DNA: TGCGCCAGCGACCCCGGGACAGGGGAAAAAGCTTTCTTT
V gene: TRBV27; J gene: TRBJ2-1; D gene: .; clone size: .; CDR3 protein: CASSSPSSYNEQFF; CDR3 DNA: TGTGCCAGCAGTTCCCCTAGCTCCTACAATGAGCAGTTCTTC
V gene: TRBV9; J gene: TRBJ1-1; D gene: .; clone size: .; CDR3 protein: CASSPENRWNTEAFF; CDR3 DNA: TGTGCCAGCAGCCCCGAGAACAGATGGAACACTGAAGCTTTCTTT
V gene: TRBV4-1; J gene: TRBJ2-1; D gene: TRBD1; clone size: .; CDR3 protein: CASSQVHAGQGILDEQFF; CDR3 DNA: TGCGCCAGCAGCCAAGTACACGCGGGACAGGGAATACTCGATGAGCAGTTCTTC
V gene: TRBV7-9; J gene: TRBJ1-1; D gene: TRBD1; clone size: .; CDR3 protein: CASVGGQGPAASTEAFF; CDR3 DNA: TGTGCCAGCGTTGGGGGACAGGGCCCGGCCGCGAGCACTGAAGCTTTCTTT
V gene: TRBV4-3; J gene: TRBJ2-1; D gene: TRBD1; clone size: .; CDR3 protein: CASSQDLTGFNNEQFF; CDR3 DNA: TGCGCCAGCAGCCAAGATCTGACAGGGTTCAACAATGAGCAGTTCTTC